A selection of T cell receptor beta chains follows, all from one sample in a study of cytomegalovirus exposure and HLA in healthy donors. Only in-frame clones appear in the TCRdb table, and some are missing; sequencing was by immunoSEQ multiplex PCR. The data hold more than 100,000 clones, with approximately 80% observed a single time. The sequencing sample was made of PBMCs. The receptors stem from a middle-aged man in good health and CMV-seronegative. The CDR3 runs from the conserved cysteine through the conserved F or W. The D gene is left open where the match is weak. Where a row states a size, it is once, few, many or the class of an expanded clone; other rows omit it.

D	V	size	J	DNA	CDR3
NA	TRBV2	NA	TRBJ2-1	TGTGCCAGCACGGCGGAGGTTGATGCTGAGCAGTTCTTC	CASTAEVDAEQFF
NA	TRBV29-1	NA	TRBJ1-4	TGCAGCGTTGACAGTGGCAGTCGAAAACTGTTTTTT	CSVDSGSRKLFF
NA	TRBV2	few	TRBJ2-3	TGTGCCAGCAGTGAAGAGGGGACAGATACGCAGTATTTT	CASSEEGTDTQYF
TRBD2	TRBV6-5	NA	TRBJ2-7	TGTGCCAGCAGTTACGGCGGGAGCTACGAGCAGTACTTC	CASSYGGSYEQYF
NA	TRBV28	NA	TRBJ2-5	TGTGCCAGCAGTATTAGTACCCGGGAGACCCAGTACTTC	CASSISTRETQYF
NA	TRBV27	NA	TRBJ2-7	TGTGCCAGCAGACTATTTAGCGGAGACAACTACGAGCAGTACTTC	CASRLFSGDNYEQYF
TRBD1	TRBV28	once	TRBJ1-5	TGTGCCAGCAGTTTCCAGGGGGCAGGAAGCAATCAGCCCCAGCATTTT	CASSFQGAGSNQPQHF
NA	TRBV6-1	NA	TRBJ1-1	TGTGCCAGCAGTGAACTTTCGGGGGTGGCTGAAGCTTTCTTT	CASSELSGVAEAFF
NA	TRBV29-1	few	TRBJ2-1	TGCAGCGTGACCCCCTCGAGGACAGTCTCCTACAATGAGCAGTTCTTC	CSVTPSRTVSYNEQFF
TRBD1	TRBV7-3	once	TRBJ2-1	TGTGCCAGCAGCCCTCGCAGGGGGCAGTACAATGAGCAGTTCTTC	CASSPRRGQYNEQFF
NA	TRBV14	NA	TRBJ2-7	TGTGCCAGCAGCCTCAAAGCCGTGGGGGGAGTCTCCTACGAGCAGTACTTC	CASSLKAVGGVSYEQYF
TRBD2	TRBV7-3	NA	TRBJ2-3	TGTGCCAGCAGCTTAATCCCCGTTAGCGGGGGGCACACAGATACGCAGTATTTT	CASSLIPVSGGHTDTQYF
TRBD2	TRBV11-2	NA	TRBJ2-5	TGTGCCAGCAGCTACGGCGGGGGTCTGGTAGAGACCCAGTACTTC	CASSYGGGLVETQYF
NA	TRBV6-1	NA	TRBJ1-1	TGTGCCAGCAGCCCTTCAGGGGAGGGCACTGAAGCTTTCTTT	CASSPSGEGTEAFF
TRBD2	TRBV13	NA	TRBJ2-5	TGTGCCAGCAGCCTTCGTGGGGCGGGGGGACAAGAGACCCAGTACTTC	CASSLRGAGGQETQYF
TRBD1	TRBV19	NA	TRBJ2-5	TGTGCCAGTAGTACCCGGGACAGGCAAGAGACCCAGTACTTC	CASSTRDRQETQYF
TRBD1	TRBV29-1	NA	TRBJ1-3	TGCAGCGTTGCCCAGGGGGCAGCTGGAAACACCATATATTTT	CSVAQGAAGNTIYF
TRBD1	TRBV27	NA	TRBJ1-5	TGTGCCAGCCGCCTCAGGGACAGCCAAAATCAGCCCCAGCATTTT	CASRLRDSQNQPQHF
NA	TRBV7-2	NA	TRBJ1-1	TGTGCCAGCAGCAGCAGGGCGAACACTGAAGCTTTCTTT	CASSSRANTEAFF
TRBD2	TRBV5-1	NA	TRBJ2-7	TGCGCCAGCAGCCCGGGACTAGTTGCCAACGAGCAGTACTTC	CASSPGLVANEQYF
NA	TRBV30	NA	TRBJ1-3	TGTGCCTGGGGGAGCCTCTCTGGAAACACCATATATTTT	CAWGSLSGNTIYF
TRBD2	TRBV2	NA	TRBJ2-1	TGTGCCAGCAGCCCGGGACTAGCGCTTGAGCAGTTCTTC	CASSPGLALEQFF
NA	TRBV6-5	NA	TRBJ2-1	TGTGCCAGCAGTTACTCTGGGCAGGGGAATGAGCAGTTCTTC	CASSYSGQGNEQFF
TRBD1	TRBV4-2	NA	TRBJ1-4	TGTGCCAGCAGCTTCGCACAGGGGGTTAATGAAAAACTGTTTTTT	CASSFAQGVNEKLFF
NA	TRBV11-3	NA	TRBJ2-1	TGTGCCAGCAGCCCCAGGGTGGGTGCGACGAGCTCCTACAATGAGCAGTTCTTC	CASSPRVGATSSYNEQFF
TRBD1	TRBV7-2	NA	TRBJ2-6	TGTGCCAGCAGCTTAGACGCGGGCAGGGGGCGTGGGGCCAACGTCCTGACTTTC	CASSLDAGRGRGANVLTF
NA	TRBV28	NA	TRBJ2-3	TGTGCCAGCAGACCTACAGGGGCGGGAACAGATACGCAGTATTTT	CASRPTGAGTDTQYF
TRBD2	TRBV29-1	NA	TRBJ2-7	TGCAGCGCCCGACCTAGCGGAACCTACGAGCAGTACTTC	CSARPSGTYEQYF
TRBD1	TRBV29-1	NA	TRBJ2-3	TGCAGCGCCAGACAGGGCGGCACAGATACGCAGTATTTT	CSARQGGTDTQYF
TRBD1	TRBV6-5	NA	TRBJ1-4	TGTGCCAGCAGTTACTCCGGGACAGGGAATGAAAAACTGTTTTTT	CASSYSGTGNEKLFF
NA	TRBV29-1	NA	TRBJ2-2	TGCAGCGTTGGGCCGGGCGGGGCCAACACCGGGGAGCTGTTTTTT	CSVGPGGANTGELFF
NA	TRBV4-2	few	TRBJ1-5	TGTGCCAGCAGCCAAGTGCAGGGTGGGAATCAGCCCCAGCATTTT	CASSQVQGGNQPQHF
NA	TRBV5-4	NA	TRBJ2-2	TGTGCCAGCGGAGGACGCTCGAACACCGGGGAGCTGTTTTTT	CASGGRSNTGELFF
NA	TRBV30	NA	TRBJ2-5	TGTGCCTGGAGTAGGAGTAGGGAGACCCAGTACTTC	CAWSRSRETQYF
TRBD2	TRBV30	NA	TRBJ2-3	TGTGCCTGGAGGAGGGGACTAGCGGGGGGCCTCACAGATACGCAGTATTTT	CAWRRGLAGGLTDTQYF
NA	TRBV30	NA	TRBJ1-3	TGTGCCTGGAGTGGACCCAAGAAAGGGACATCTGGAAACACCATATATTTT	CAWSGPKKGTSGNTIYF
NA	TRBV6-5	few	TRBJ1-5	TGTGCCAGCACTCTTGCCCCGGGGGGTCAGCCCCAGCATTTT	CASTLAPGGQPQHF
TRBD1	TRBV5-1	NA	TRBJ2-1	TGCGCCAGCAGAATAAGGGGGCCCGATGAGCAGTTCTTC	CASRIRGPDEQFF
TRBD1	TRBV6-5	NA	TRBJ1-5	TGTGCCAGCAGTAAACAGGGGGCTGGTCAGCCCCAGCATTTT	CASSKQGAGQPQHF
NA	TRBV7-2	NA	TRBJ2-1	TGTGCCAGCAGCTTACGAGGTGGTGAGCAGTTCTTC	CASSLRGGEQFF
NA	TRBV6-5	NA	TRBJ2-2	TGTGCCAGCAGTTACTCGGACGGGGCCGGGGAGCTGTTTTTT	CASSYSDGAGELFF
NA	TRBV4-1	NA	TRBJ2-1	TGCGCCAGCAGTCAAATCCCGGGTCGCTACAATGAGCAGTTCTTC	CASSQIPGRYNEQFF
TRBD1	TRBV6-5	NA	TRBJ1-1	TGTGCCAGCAGGGGGACAGGCCTCACTGAAGCTTTCTTT	CASRGTGLTEAFF
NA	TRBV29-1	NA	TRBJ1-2	TGCAGCGTTGAAGGAGGGCCACCTCGGGGTGGCTACACCTTC	CSVEGGPPRGGYTF
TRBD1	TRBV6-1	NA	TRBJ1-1	TGTGCCAGCAGACGGGGACAGCCCATGAACACTGAAGCTTTCTTT	CASRRGQPMNTEAFF
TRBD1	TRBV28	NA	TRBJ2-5	TGTGCCAGCAGTTCAACCGGGACAGAACGGAGAGAGACCCAGTACTTC	CASSSTGTERRETQYF
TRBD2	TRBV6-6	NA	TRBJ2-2	TGTGCCAGCAGTTACGCCTCTGCGGGGGACGGGGAGCTGTTTTTT	CASSYASAGDGELFF